The rows below give T cell receptor beta chains drawn from one sample of a study of T cell responses to AZD1222 COVID-19 vaccine. Data came from immunoSEQ multiplex PCR; TCRdb stores just in-frame clones and leaves some out. The table lists about 190,000 clones, approximately 94% of them singletons, with 3.6% in the top ten. Sequenced material: peripheral blood, taken 28 days after the second dose of the MenACWY control vaccine. The receptors originated from an adult who received the MenACWY meningococcal vaccine as a control. Both conserved end residues are part of each CDR3. Each record gives: D gene, J gene, clone size, CDR3 length, V gene, CDR3 protein, CDR3 DNA. D genes are given only for firm matches. Clone sizes are given selectively: once, few, many, or a class where the clone is expanded.

NA | TRBJ1-2 | NA | 15 | TRBV9 | CASSLDGGGANGYTF | TGTGCCAGCAGCCTTGATGGCGGGGGGGCAAATGGCTACACCTTC
NA | TRBJ1-5 | NA | 17 | TRBV4-1 | CASSQDPGTFSNQPQHF | TGCGCCAGCAGCCAAGATCCCGGGACTTTTAGCAATCAGCCCCAGCATTTT
NA | TRBJ1-2 | NA | 14 | TRBV25-1 | CASSAPGINYGYTF | TGTGCCAGCAGCGCCCCCGGAATTAACTATGGCTACACCTTC
TRBD1 | TRBJ2-1 | NA | 14 | TRBV5-4 | CASSAAGDRGSQFF | TGTGCCAGCAGCGCTGCCGGGGACAGGGGATCGCAGTTCTTC
TRBD1 | TRBJ2-5 | NA | 14 | TRBV5-1 | CASSLGQGTQTQYF | TGCGCCAGCAGCCTCGGACAGGGTACTCAGACCCAGTACTTC
NA | TRBJ1-1 | NA | 15 | TRBV19 | CASRRGEEANTEAFF | TGTGCCAGTCGACGGGGGGAGGAGGCGAACACTGAAGCTTTCTTT
TRBD1 | TRBJ2-7 | NA | 14 | TRBV19 | CASTAGTGGFEQYF | TGTGCCAGTACCGCCGGGACAGGGGGCTTCGAGCAGTACTTC
NA | TRBJ2-1 | once | 13 | TRBV5-4 | CASSLYASNEQFF | TGTGCCAGCAGCTTGTACGCTAGCAATGAGCAGTTCTTC
TRBD1 | TRBJ1-2 | NA | 15 | TRBV6-6 | CASSYVGTGGNGYTF | TGTGCCAGCAGTTACGTGGGGACAGGGGGGAATGGCTACACCTTC
TRBD1 | TRBJ1-2 | once | 14 | TRBV19 | CASSEQGVGGGYTF | TGTGCCAGTAGCGAACAGGGGGTAGGCGGAGGCTACACCTTC
NA | TRBJ2-3 | once | 13 | TRBV7-6 | CVVGRSSTDTQYF | TGTGTCGTGGGGCGGTCTAGCACAGATACGCAGTATTTT
NA | TRBJ1-6 | NA | 14 | TRBV30 | CAWRSETLNSPLHF | TGTGCCTGGAGGTCCGAGACTTTGAATTCACCCCTCCACTTT
NA | TRBJ2-3 | NA | 13 | TRBV6-5 | CASRGTATDTQYF | TGTGCCAGTCGCGGGACAGCCACAGATACGCAGTATTTT
TRBD2 | TRBJ2-1 | NA | 16 | TRBV11-2 | CASSLRLAGIYNEQFF | TGTGCCAGCAGCCTGAGACTAGCGGGGATTTACAATGAGCAGTTCTTC
NA | TRBJ2-1 | NA | 13 | TRBV7-3 | CASSLTGYNEQFF | TGTGCCAGCAGCTTAACGGGGTACAATGAGCAGTTCTTC
NA | TRBJ2-1 | NA | 14 | TRBV27 | CASSFRAPADEQFF | TGTGCCAGCAGTTTCCGGGCCCCGGCGGATGAGCAGTTCTTC
NA | TRBJ1-1 | NA | 14 | TRBV6-5 | CASSYGGMNTEAFF | TGTGCCAGCAGTTATGGGGGGATGAACACTGAAGCTTTCTTT
TRBD1 | TRBJ1-1 | NA | 16 | TRBV7-9 | CASSSHRQGPNTEAFF | TGTGCCAGCAGCTCCCACCGACAGGGCCCGAACACTGAAGCTTTCTTT
TRBD2 | TRBJ2-7 | NA | 14 | TRBV12-5 | CASGWGTSGGEQYF | TGTGCTAGTGGTTGGGGGACTAGCGGCGGGGAGCAGTACTTC
NA | TRBJ1-5 | once | 14 | TRBV10-1 | CASSEAGANQPQHF | TGCGCCAGCAGTGAGGCAGGGGCCAATCAGCCCCAGCATTTT
TRBD1 | TRBJ1-2 | NA | 16 | TRBV4-2 | CASSQDETGGSYGYTF | TGTGCCAGCAGCCAGGATGAAACAGGGGGGAGCTATGGCTACACCTTC
TRBD1 | TRBJ1-1 | NA | 14 | TRBV3-1/TRBV3-2 | CASSLGQGNTEAFF | TGTGCCAGCAGCCTGGGACAGGGGAACACTGAAGCTTTCTTT
NA | TRBJ1-2 | NA | 12 | TRBV12-3/TRBV12-4 | CASSLAIEGYTF | TGTGCCAGCAGTTTAGCCATTGAGGGCTACACCTTC
TRBD1 | TRBJ2-1 | NA | 15 | TRBV11-3 | CASSWGTDLNDEQFF | TGTGCCAGCAGCTGGGGGACAGACCTTAACGATGAGCAGTTCTTC
NA | TRBJ1-5 | NA | 13 | TRBV19 | CASSINPVETQHF | TGTGCCAGTAGTATAAATCCCGTAGAAACCCAGCATTTT
NA | TRBJ2-1 | NA | 15 | TRBV11-2 | CASSPRAASYNEQFF | TGTGCCAGCAGCCCGAGGGCGGCCTCCTACAATGAGCAGTTCTTC
NA | TRBJ2-7 | NA | 14 | TRBV6-5 | CASSIHRSSYEQYF | TGTGCCAGCAGTATCCACAGGAGTTCCTACGAGCAGTACTTC
TRBD2 | TRBJ2-7 | NA | 14 | TRBV7-2 | CASSLDSGLALQYF | TGTGCCAGCAGCTTAGATAGCGGACTAGCGTTACAGTACTTC
TRBD2 | TRBJ2-3 | NA | 19 | TRBV7-9 | CASSTASPWASGGTDTQYF | TGTGCCAGCAGTACAGCTTCGCCGTGGGCTAGCGGAGGCACAGATACGCAGTATTTT
NA | TRBJ2-7 | NA | 13 | TRBV11-3 | CASSSGEEYEQYF | TGTGCCAGCAGCTCAGGGGAAGAGTACGAGCAGTACTTC
TRBD2 | TRBJ2-7 | NA | 19 | TRBV4-1 | CASSQDPGLAGESPYEQYF | TGCGCCAGCAGCCAAGATCCGGGACTAGCGGGAGAAAGTCCCTACGAGCAGTACTTC
NA | TRBJ1-2 | NA | 15 | TRBV14 | CASSQEWGPSYGYTF | TGTGCCAGCAGCCAAGAATGGGGACCAAGTTATGGCTACACCTTC
NA | TRBJ2-5 | NA | 12 | TRBV7-2 | CASSLVGETQYF | TGTGCCAGCAGCTTAGTTGGGGAGACCCAGTACTTC
NA | TRBJ2-7 | NA | 22 | TRBV21-1 | CASSKGDPGPTVQTSPGYEQYF | TGTGCCAGCAGCAAAGGAGATCCGGGACCGACGGTTCAGACTAGCCCCGGCTACGAGCAGTACTTC
NA | TRBJ1-1 | NA | 14 | TRBV3-1/TRBV3-2 | CASSQSDGSTEAFF | TGTGCCAGCAGCCAATCCGATGGGAGCACTGAAGCTTTCTTT
TRBD2 | TRBJ2-5 | NA | 13 | TRBV7-2 | CASSFMGGETQYF | TGTGCCAGCAGCTTTATGGGAGGGGAGACCCAGTACTTC
NA | TRBJ2-1 | NA | 14 | TRBV7-6 | CASSLDPEYNEQFF | TGTGCCAGCAGCTTGGACCCCGAGTACAATGAGCAGTTCTTC
TRBD2 | TRBJ2-5 | NA | 16 | TRBV5-1 | CASSQGTSGIGETQYF | TGCGCCAGCAGCCAGGGGACTAGCGGGATTGGAGAGACCCAGTACTTC
TRBD1 | TRBJ1-1 | NA | 15 | TRBV7-8 | CASSALGRGQAEAFF | TGTGCCAGCAGCGCCCTAGGCAGGGGGCAGGCTGAAGCTTTCTTT
TRBD2 | TRBJ2-7 | NA | 17 | TRBV19 | CASSKRTSGSTPYEQYF | TGTGCCAGTAGTAAACGGACTAGCGGGAGTACCCCCTACGAGCAGTACTTC
TRBD1 | TRBJ1-2 | NA | 14 | TRBV7-3 | CASSPDRNAGGYTF | TGTGCCAGCAGCCCGGACAGGAATGCCGGTGGCTACACCTTC
TRBD2 | TRBJ2-2 | NA | 16 | TRBV19 | CASSLGLAGFTGELFF | TGTGCCAGTAGTTTGGGACTAGCGGGTTTCACCGGGGAGCTGTTTTTT